This is a list of T cell receptor beta chains from one sample in a study of neurological immune-mediated disorders. Via MiXCR, TCRdb re-called the 5' RACE reads, giving one row per CDR3 protein. The sample records tens of thousands of distinct CDR3 sequences, less than 15% being singletons. Sequencing was done on a sample of PBMCs. These receptor sequences come from a woman in her forties or fifties in good health. Both conserved end residues are part of each CDR3. The order of the fields is D gene, clone size, V gene, J gene, CDR3 protein, CDR3 DNA. D genes are given only for firm matches. Clone size appears in some rows only: once, few, many, or a class for an expanded clone.

D gene: NA; clone size: many; V gene: TRBV20-1; J gene: TRBJ2-1; CDR3 protein: CSARTAGSSYNEQFF; CDR3 DNA: TGCAGTGCCCGGACAGCCGGTAGCTCCTACAATGAGCAGTTCTTC
D gene: TRBD2; clone size: NA; V gene: TRBV12-3/TRBV12-4; J gene: TRBJ2-3; CDR3 protein: CASSPGLAGFTDTQYF; CDR3 DNA: TGTGCCAGCAGTCCAGGGCTAGCGGGATTCACAGATACGCAGTATTTT
D gene: NA; clone size: NA; V gene: TRBV24-1; J gene: TRBJ1-1; CDR3 protein: CATSDSTLRSSEAYF; CDR3 DNA: TGTGCCACCAGTGACTCAACATTGCGGAGCTCTGAAGCTTACTTT
D gene: NA; clone size: many; V gene: TRBV7-2; J gene: TRBJ2-5; CDR3 protein: CASSLPTGRGRETQYF; CDR3 DNA: TGTGCCAGCAGCTTACCTACTGGACGGGGCCGGGAGACCCAGTACTTC
D gene: NA; clone size: many; V gene: TRBV20-1; J gene: TRBJ1-6; CDR3 protein: CSASRQVKGSYNSPLHF; CDR3 DNA: TGCAGTGCTAGCCGACAGGTCAAGGGCTCCTATAATTCACCCCTCCACTTT
D gene: NA; clone size: few; V gene: TRBV7-3; J gene: TRBJ2-3; CDR3 protein: CASSKSGATDTQYF; CDR3 DNA: TGTGCCAGCAGCAAAAGCGGCGCCACAGATACGCAGTATTTT
D gene: NA; clone size: many; V gene: TRBV29-1; J gene: TRBJ2-3; CDR3 protein: CSVEGYTTDTQYF; CDR3 DNA: TGCAGCGTTGAGGGCTACACCACAGATACGCAGTATTTT
D gene: TRBD1; clone size: few; V gene: TRBV5-1; J gene: TRBJ1-3; CDR3 protein: CASSPDRALSGNTIYF; CDR3 DNA: TGCGCCAGCAGCCCGGACAGGGCTCTCTCTGGAAACACCATATATTTT
D gene: NA; clone size: many; V gene: TRBV5-1; J gene: TRBJ2-3; CDR3 protein: CASSFRLPRRFADTQYF; CDR3 DNA: TGCGCCAGCAGCTTCCGACTCCCAAGGAGGTTCGCAGATACGCAGTATTTT
D gene: TRBD2; clone size: many; V gene: TRBV20-1; J gene: TRBJ2-1; CDR3 protein: CSARSGLAGPNEQFF; CDR3 DNA: TGCAGTGCTAGGTCCGGACTAGCGGGACCCAATGAGCAGTTCTTC
D gene: TRBD1; clone size: many; V gene: TRBV5-1; J gene: TRBJ2-3; CDR3 protein: CASSLGQGKTDTQYF; CDR3 DNA: TGCGCCAGCAGCTTGGGACAGGGTAAAACAGATACGCAGTATTTT
D gene: TRBD1; clone size: many; V gene: TRBV6-5; J gene: TRBJ1-4; CDR3 protein: CASAGTVNPTNEKLFF; CDR3 DNA: TGTGCCAGCGCCGGGACAGTCAACCCAACTAATGAAAAACTGTTTTTT
D gene: TRBD2; clone size: many; V gene: TRBV9; J gene: TRBJ2-5; CDR3 protein: CASSVTPLTSGGPQETQYF; CDR3 DNA: TGTGCCAGCAGCGTAACTCCGTTAACTAGCGGGGGACCTCAAGAGACCCAGTACTTC
D gene: TRBD2; clone size: once; V gene: TRBV5-1; J gene: TRBJ2-2; CDR3 protein: CASSLHGRSANTGELFF; CDR3 DNA: TGCGCCAGCAGCCTCCACGGGAGGTCCGCGAACACCGGGGAGCTGTTTTTT
D gene: NA; clone size: many; V gene: TRBV7-9; J gene: TRBJ2-2; CDR3 protein: CASSLDLSQVTGELFF; CDR3 DNA: TGTGCCAGCAGCTTAGATCTCTCACAAGTCACCGGGGAGCTGTTTTTT
D gene: NA; clone size: many; V gene: TRBV12-3/TRBV12-4; J gene: TRBJ1-2; CDR3 protein: CASSLGGAQNYGYTF; CDR3 DNA: TGTGCCAGCAGTTTAGGGGGGGCGCAGAACTATGGCTACACCTTC
D gene: NA; clone size: NA; V gene: TRBV9; J gene: TRBJ1-1; CDR3 protein: CASSEGPSDTEAFF; CDR3 DNA: TGTGCCAGCAGCGAGGGACCCTCGGACACTGAAGCTTTCTTT
D gene: TRBD2; clone size: many; V gene: TRBV12-3/TRBV12-4; J gene: TRBJ2-1; CDR3 protein: CASSWTSSYNEQFF; CDR3 DNA: TGTGCCAGCAGTTGGACTAGCTCCTACAATGAGCAGTTCTTC
D gene: TRBD1; clone size: NA; V gene: TRBV20-1; J gene: TRBJ1-6; CDR3 protein: CSAVQGRDTPLHF; CDR3 DNA: TGCAGTGCAGTACAGGGGAGGGATACACCCCTCCACTTT
D gene: NA; clone size: NA; V gene: TRBV5-1; J gene: TRBJ2-7; CDR3 protein: CASSRTGTVYEQYF; CDR3 DNA: TGCGCCAGCAGCCGTACCGGGACGGTCTACGAGCAGTACTTC
D gene: NA; clone size: many; V gene: TRBV12-3/TRBV12-4; J gene: TRBJ1-6; CDR3 protein: CASSLDGNNSPLHF; CDR3 DNA: TGTGCCAGCAGTTTGGATGGAAATAATTCACCCCTCCACTTT
D gene: NA; clone size: few; V gene: TRBV12-3/TRBV12-4; J gene: TRBJ2-7; CDR3 protein: CASSFVGGPVDEQYF; CDR3 DNA: TGTGCCAGCAGTTTCGTGGGGGGGCCGGTGGACGAGCAGTACTTC
D gene: NA; clone size: NA; V gene: TRBV29-1; J gene: TRBJ1-1; CDR3 protein: CSVESLPQDSEAFF; CDR3 DNA: TGCAGCGTTGAGTCGCTACCCCAGGACTCTGAAGCTTTCTTT
D gene: TRBD2; clone size: many; V gene: TRBV28; J gene: TRBJ2-2; CDR3 protein: CASSAKGAGGPRSGELFF; CDR3 DNA: TGTGCCAGCAGTGCGAAAGGAGCGGGAGGGCCTAGGTCCGGGGAGCTGTTTTTT
D gene: NA; clone size: many; V gene: TRBV28; J gene: TRBJ2-7; CDR3 protein: CASSQPGVGGSGEYF; CDR3 DNA: TGTGCCAGCAGCCAACCGGGAGTCGGCGGGTCGGGGGAGTACTTC
D gene: TRBD1; clone size: many; V gene: TRBV10-3; J gene: TRBJ2-7; CDR3 protein: CAIKPGQGTHEQYF; CDR3 DNA: TGTGCCATCAAACCGGGACAGGGGACACACGAGCAGTACTTC
D gene: NA; clone size: many; V gene: TRBV5-1; J gene: TRBJ1-1; CDR3 protein: CASSLQESQNTEAFF; CDR3 DNA: TGCGCCAGCAGCTTACAGGAGAGTCAGAACACTGAAGCTTTCTTT
D gene: NA; clone size: NA; V gene: TRBV7-8; J gene: TRBJ2-1; CDR3 protein: CASSLVWGVDNEQFF; CDR3 DNA: TGTGCCAGCAGCTTGGTGTGGGGGGTAGACAATGAGCAGTTCTTC
D gene: NA; clone size: many; V gene: TRBV6-6; J gene: TRBJ2-7; CDR3 protein: CASSTPGGRDEQYF; CDR3 DNA: TGTGCCAGCAGTACCCCGGGGGGCCGCGACGAGCAGTACTTC
D gene: TRBD2; clone size: NA; V gene: TRBV27; J gene: TRBJ2-2; CDR3 protein: CASSFAGGAGELFF; CDR3 DNA: TGTGCCAGCAGTTTTGCCGGGGGGGCGGGGGAGCTGTTTTTT
D gene: NA; clone size: many; V gene: TRBV2; J gene: TRBJ1-1; CDR3 protein: CASSANRSPTEAFF; CDR3 DNA: TGTGCCAGCAGTGCGAACAGGAGTCCCACTGAAGCTTTCTTT
D gene: NA; clone size: many; V gene: TRBV20-1; J gene: TRBJ1-1; CDR3 protein: CSARSLAWGTEAFF; CDR3 DNA: TGCAGTGCTAGATCACTCGCGTGGGGGACTGAAGCTTTCTTT
D gene: TRBD1; clone size: many; V gene: TRBV7-2; J gene: TRBJ1-6; CDR3 protein: CASSRGGQGSTSSYNSPLHF; CDR3 DNA: TGTGCCAGCAGCAGGGGAGGACAGGGATCTACGAGCTCCTATAATTCACCCCTCCACTTT
D gene: NA; clone size: few; V gene: TRBV21-1; J gene: TRBJ2-1; CDR3 protein: CASSKVVGVDEQFF; CDR3 DNA: TGTGCCAGCAGCAAAGTTGTGGGGGTAGATGAGCAGTTCTTC
D gene: NA; clone size: many; V gene: TRBV28; J gene: TRBJ1-5; CDR3 protein: CATYLEGYNQPQHF; CDR3 DNA: TGTGCCACATACCTAGAGGGATACAATCAGCCCCAGCATTTT
D gene: TRBD2; clone size: many; V gene: TRBV28; J gene: TRBJ2-5; CDR3 protein: CASSGLAGGRGSQETQYF; CDR3 DNA: TGTGCCAGCAGTGGACTAGCGGGGGGGAGGGGTAGTCAAGAGACCCAGTACTTC
D gene: NA; clone size: many; V gene: TRBV29-1; J gene: TRBJ2-1; CDR3 protein: CSVANPAGSRNEQFF; CDR3 DNA: TGCAGCGTTGCTAATCCTGCGGGGAGTCGGAATGAGCAGTTCTTC
D gene: TRBD2; clone size: many; V gene: TRBV6-1; J gene: TRBJ2-3; CDR3 protein: CASSASGGGTDTQYF; CDR3 DNA: TGTGCCAGCAGCGCTAGCGGGGGAGGCACAGATACGCAGTATTTT
D gene: NA; clone size: many; V gene: TRBV6-5; J gene: TRBJ1-3; CDR3 protein: CASRSKGNTIYF; CDR3 DNA: TGTGCCAGCAGATCGAAGGGAAACACCATATATTTT
D gene: TRBD1; clone size: many; V gene: TRBV27; J gene: TRBJ2-5; CDR3 protein: CASSLSRVTGGEETQYF; CDR3 DNA: TGTGCCAGCAGTTTATCGCGAGTAACAGGGGGAGAAGAGACCCAGTACTTC
D gene: NA; clone size: many; V gene: TRBV29-1; J gene: TRBJ1-2; CDR3 protein: CSVEQRELNYGYTF; CDR3 DNA: TGCAGCGTTGAACAACGGGAACTTAACTATGGCTACACCTTC
D gene: NA; clone size: NA; V gene: TRBV5-1; J gene: TRBJ1-5; CDR3 protein: CASSFWTGYQPQHF; CDR3 DNA: TGCGCCAGCAGCTTTTGGACGGGATATCAGCCCCAGCATTTT
D gene: TRBD1; clone size: many; V gene: TRBV5-1; J gene: TRBJ1-1; CDR3 protein: CASSLGGQGAEAFF; CDR3 DNA: TGCGCCAGCAGCTTGGGGGGACAGGGGGCTGAAGCTTTCTTT
D gene: TRBD1; clone size: many; V gene: TRBV5-1; J gene: TRBJ1-1; CDR3 protein: CASSLPQGARGEAFF; CDR3 DNA: TGCGCCAGCAGCTTACCACAGGGGGCGCGGGGTGAAGCTTTCTTT